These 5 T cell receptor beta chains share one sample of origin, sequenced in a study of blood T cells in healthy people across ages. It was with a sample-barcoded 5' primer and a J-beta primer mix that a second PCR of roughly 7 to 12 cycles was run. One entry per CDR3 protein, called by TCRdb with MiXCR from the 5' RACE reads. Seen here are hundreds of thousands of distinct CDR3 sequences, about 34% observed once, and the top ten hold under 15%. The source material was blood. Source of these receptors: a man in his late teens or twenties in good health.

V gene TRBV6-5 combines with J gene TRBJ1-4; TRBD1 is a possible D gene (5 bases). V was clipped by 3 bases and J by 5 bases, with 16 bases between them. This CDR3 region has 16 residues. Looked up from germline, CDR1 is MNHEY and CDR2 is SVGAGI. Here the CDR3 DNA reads TGTGCCAGCAGTTATGGGGCGGGCGGATTCAATGAAAAACTGTTTTTT. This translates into CASSYGAGGFNEKLFF.

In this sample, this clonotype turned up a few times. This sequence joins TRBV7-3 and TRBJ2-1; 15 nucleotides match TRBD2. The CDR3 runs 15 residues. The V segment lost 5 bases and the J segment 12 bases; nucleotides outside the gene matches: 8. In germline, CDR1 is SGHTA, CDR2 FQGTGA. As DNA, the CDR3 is TGTGCCAGCAGCCTCGGGACTAGCGGGGGGTTAGGGCAGTTCTTC. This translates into CASSLGTSGGLGQFF.

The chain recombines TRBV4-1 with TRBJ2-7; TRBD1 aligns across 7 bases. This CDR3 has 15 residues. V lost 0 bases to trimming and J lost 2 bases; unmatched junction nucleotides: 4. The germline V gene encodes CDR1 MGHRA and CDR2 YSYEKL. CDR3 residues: CASSQEAQGTYEQYF. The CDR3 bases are TGCGCCAGCAGCCAAGAAGCACAGGGGACCTACGAGCAGTACTTC.

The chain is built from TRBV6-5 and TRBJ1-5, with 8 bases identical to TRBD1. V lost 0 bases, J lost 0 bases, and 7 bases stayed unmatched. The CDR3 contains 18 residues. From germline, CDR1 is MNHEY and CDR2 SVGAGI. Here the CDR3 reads CASSYSSRDRFSNQPQHF. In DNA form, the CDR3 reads TGTGCCAGCAGTTACTCGTCCCGGGACAGGTTTAGCAATCAGCCCCAGCATTTT.

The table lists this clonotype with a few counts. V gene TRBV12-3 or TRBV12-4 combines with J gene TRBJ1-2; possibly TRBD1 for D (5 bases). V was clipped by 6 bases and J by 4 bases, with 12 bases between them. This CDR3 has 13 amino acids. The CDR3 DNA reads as TGTGCCAGCAGAGCCGGGGACGGCTATGGCTACACCTTC. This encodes CASRAGDGYGYTF.